The next 23 T cell receptor beta chains were all read from a single sample in a study of blood T cell repertoires in COVID-19. The method was immunoSEQ multiplex PCR; TCRdb's version includes in-frame clones alone and lacks a portion of them. The repertoire consists of 130,000 or so clones, with over 80% occurring once and the leading ten covering approximately 1.4%. The sequenced sample consisted of peripheral blood. The receptors were gathered from a human donor in a cohort sampled during active COVID-19.

Written as DNA, the CDR3 is TGTGCCAGCAGCGAGGACAGGGGTAATTCACCCCTCCACTTT. It yields the protein CASSEDRGNSPLHF. The V and J genes are TRBV11-1 and TRBJ1-6; 9 bases match TRBD1. The CDR3 loop spans 14 amino acids. V gave up 5 bases and J gave up 6 bases; unmatched junction bases: 2. CDR1 is SGHAT and CDR2 is FQDESV in the germline V gene (reference sequence).

This chain connects TRBV29-1 to TRBJ1-1; D ambiguous. Germline V gene sequence: CDR1 SQVTM, CDR2 ANQGSEA. This CDR3 region has 14 residues. The CDR3: CGVRRAGKDTEAFF. DNA of the CDR3: TGCGGGGTCAGGCGGGCGGGAAAGGACACTGAAGCTTTCTTT.

This sequence joins TRBV11-2 and TRBJ1-2, with TRBD1 matching 9 bases. With V trimmed by 2 bases and J by 4 bases, 2 bases remained unmatched. The CDR3 contains 14 residues. Germline values: CDR1 SGHAT, CDR2 FQNNGV. CDR3 in DNA: TGTGCCAGCAGCTTAACAGGGGGCTTCTATGGCTACACCTTC. This encodes CASSLTGGFYGYTF.

This clone was observed once. The V and J genes are TRBV19 and TRBJ1-1, with D unresolved. The CDR3 loop spans 14 amino acids. Germline CDR1 LNHDA, CDR2 SQIVND (reference sequence). The germline V and J ends were trimmed by 2 bases and 3 bases, with 10 bases remaining between them. Here the CDR3 DNA reads TGTGCCAGTAGTATAAACAGCTTGGACACTGAAGCTTTCTTT. Protein product: CASSINSLDTEAFF.

This chain connects TRBV5-1 to TRBJ2-2, with TRBD2 matching over 10 bases. Trimming removed 3 bases from V and 0 bases from J; junction bases left unmatched: 5. CDR1 is SGHRS and CDR2 is YFSETQ in the germline V gene. The CDR3 extends over 17 amino acids. The CDR3 loop reads CASSYLAGGSNTGELFF. For the CDR3, the DNA is TGCGCCAGCAGCTACTTAGCGGGAGGTTCGAACACCGGGGAGCTGTTTTTT. The variable domain in full, with the rest retrieved from reference TRBV5-1 and TRBJ2-2, is KAGVTQTPRYLIKTRGQQVTLSCSPISGHRSVSWYQQTPGQGLQFLFEYFSETQRNKGNFPGRFSGRQFSNSRSEMNVSTLELGDSALYLCASSYLAGGSNTGELFFGEGSRLTVL.

This clone was detected only a few times. The chain has TRBV6-6 and TRBJ2-1; TRBD1 is a possible D gene (5 bases). The CDR3 has 15 amino acids. In germline, CDR1 is MNHNY, CDR2 SVGAGI (reference sequence). V lost 2 bases to trimming and J lost 5 bases, with 13 bases between them. The CDR3 here is CASSYGAVPHNEQFF. The DNA of the CDR3 is TGTGCCAGCAGTTACGGGGCAGTCCCCCACAATGAGCAGTTCTTC.

The chain carries TRBV9 and TRBJ1-1; 10 bases match TRBD1. The CDR3 is 14 amino acids. V lost 6 bases to trimming and J lost 6 bases; unmatched junction nucleotides: 8. The germline gives CDR1 SGDLS, CDR2 YYNGEE. The chain's CDR3 is CASTPWTGGAEAFF. The CDR3 nucleotides read TGTGCCAGCACCCCATGGACAGGGGGGGCTGAAGCTTTCTTT.

The V and J genes are TRBV5-4 and TRBJ2-1; 8 bases are shared with TRBD2. Germline V lookup: CDR1 SGHNT, CDR2 YYREEE (reference sequence). V lost 4 bases and J lost 0; bases outside the gene matches: 6. The CDR3 has 16 amino acids. CDR3 in DNA: TGTGCCAGCAGCAATCCGGGACTAGGCTCCTACAATGAGCAGTTCTTC. Its translation: CASSNPGLGSYNEQFF.

The chain is built from TRBV18 and TRBJ1-5; D is uncertain. Trimming pared 3 bases from V and 4 bases from J, leaving 7 bases between. Germline V CDR1 and CDR2: KGHSH, LQKENI. The CDR3 is 13 amino acids. Here the CDR3 reads CASSPGWNQPQHF. As DNA, the CDR3 is TGTGCCAGCTCACCCGGGTGGAATCAGCCCCAGCATTTT. Variable domain in full (rest from reference TRBV18 and TRBJ1-5): NAGVMQNPRHLVRRRGQEARLRCSPMKGHSHVYWYRQLPEEGLKFMVYLQKENIIDESGMPKERFSAEFPKEGPSILRIQQVVRGDSAAYFCASSPGWNQPQHFGDGTRLSIL.

This chain links TRBV7-2 with TRBJ2-7; 7 bases align to TRBD2. V dropped 2 bases and J dropped 7; count of bases not matched to a gene: 8. CDR1 and CDR2 (germline): SGHTA, FQGNSA. This CDR3 has 14 residues. The CDR3 is CASSLTSASGEQYF. The CDR3 nucleotides are TGTGCCAGCAGCTTAACTAGCGCCTCGGGGGAGCAGTACTTC.

This clone was observed a few times. This chain links TRBV4-1 with TRBJ2-2, with 7 bases that match TRBD2. Germline CDR1 is MGHRA and CDR2 is YSYEKL. This CDR3 comprises 18 residues. With V trimmed by 4 bases and J by 7 bases, 18 bases remained unmatched. The CDR3 here is CASSPPVRETDYGGELFF. Written as DNA, the CDR3 is TGCGCCAGCAGCCCCCCAGTGCGGGAGACGGATTACGGCGGGGAGCTGTTTTTT.

The chain joins TRBV28 to TRBJ1-5; D unclear. Germline CDR1 reads MDHEN; CDR2 reads SYDVKM. There are 12 residues in the CDR3. V was pared by 2 bases and J by 11 bases, with 10 bases between. As DNA, the CDR3 is TGTGCCAGCAGTTTACCTCGCGGGGCCCAGCATTTT. The encoded protein is CASSLPRGAQHF.

The chain employs TRBV28 and TRBJ1-6; D remains unclear. The CDR3 length is 16 residues. Deletions cut 4 bases from V and 7 bases from J, with 17 bases between. In germline, CDR1 is MDHEN, CDR2 SYDVKM. The chain's CDR3 is CASSSRLFLINSPLHF. The CDR3 DNA is TGTGCCAGCAGTTCCCGGTTATTCCTAATAAATTCACCCCTCCACTTT. Supplemented by reference TRBV28 and TRBJ1-6, the full variable domain reads DVKVTQSSRYLVKRTGEKVFLECVQDMDHENMFWYRQDPGLGLRLIYFSYDVKMKEKGDIPEGYSVSREKKERFSLILESASTNQTSMYLCASSSRLFLINSPLHFGNGTRLTVT.

The chain employs TRBV5-4 and TRBJ2-3, with D possibly being TRBD1 (7 bases). From germline, CDR1 is SGHNT and CDR2 YYREEE (reference sequence). V was cut by 6 bases and J by 3 bases, with 14 bases left in between. The CDR3 extends over 14 amino acids. The CDR3 DNA reads as TGTGCCAGCACCCAGGGGGGCTGGACAGATACGCAGTATTTT. It specifies CASTQGGWTDTQYF.

This clone was recorded a few times. This sequence may be a read error, since a much larger clone differs from it by one base. Other DNA sequences in this specimen translate into the identical CDR3. The chain carries TRBV6-5 and TRBJ1-5; 7 positions match TRBD1. Germline CDR1 reads MNHEY; CDR2 reads SVGAGI. Trimming cost V 0 bases and J 4 bases; bases outside gene matches: 3. This CDR3 has 15 amino acids. The CDR3 DNA reads as TGTGCCAGCAGTTACTCGAGCAGGGGGAATCAGCCCCAGCATTTT. It encodes CASSYSSRGNQPQHF.

The chain joins TRBV29-1 to TRBJ1-4; D unclear. V lost 7 bases to trimming and J lost 7 bases, with 16 bases between them. CDR3 size: 13 residues. Germline CDR1 is SQVTM and CDR2 is ANQGSEA. DNA for the CDR3: TGCAGCGCTCGAGCGGTGGGAGGTGAAAAACTGTTTTTT. Translated: CSARAVGGEKLFF.

The CDR3 sequence: CASSYSASGSTYNEQFF. CDR3 DNA: TGTGCCAGCAGTTACTCGGCGAGCGGGAGCACCTACAATGAGCAGTTCTTC. The chain combines TRBV6-2 or TRBV6-3 with TRBJ2-1; 8 nucleotides align to TRBD2. V lost 0 bases to trimming and J lost 2 bases; unmatched junction nucleotides: 6. In germline, CDR1 is MNHEY, CDR2 SVGEGT. This CDR3 has 17 amino acids.

The chain employs TRBV2 and TRBJ1-1; D gene unclear. Trimming took off 3 bases at V and 4 bases at J, with 18 bases between the two ends. Germline assignment: CDR1 SNHLY and CDR2 FYNNEI. CDR3 size: 16 residues. The CDR3 reads CASSDPNRLRGTEAFF. The CDR3 nucleotides are TGTGCCAGCAGTGACCCTAATCGATTGAGAGGCACTGAAGCTTTCTTT.

As for this clone: The germline gene is not matched at one end of the junction; a read error may be the cause. The V call is TRBV18, the J call TRBJ1-4, with TRBD1 matching 10 bases. Germline V gene lookup returns CDR1 KGHSH and CDR2 LQKENI. CDR3 size: 15 residues. CDR3 loop: CASSPTGQGPENLFF. CDR3 bases: TGTGCCAGCTCACCAACGGGACAGGGGCCTGAAAACCTGTTTTTT.

This clone has only a few counts. This chain connects TRBV19 to TRBJ2-1; 9 nucleotides match TRBD2. CDR1 and CDR2 (germline): LNHDA, SQIVND (reference sequence). The V and J ends lost 3 bases and 1 base, in that order; junction bases with no gene match: 10. The CDR3 runs 18 residues. The CDR3 bases are TGTGCCAGTAGTATTATTAGGCTAGCGGGATTATCCTACAATGAGCAGTTCTTC. This translates into CASSIIRLAGLSYNEQFF.

The chain has TRBV3-1 (or the pseudogene TRBV3-2) and TRBJ2-2; 13 bases agree with TRBD2. Trimming at V came to 6 bases and at J to 4 bases, leaving 2 bases not matched to a gene. Per the germline V gene, CDR1 is LGHDT and CDR2 is YNNKEL (reference sequence). The CDR3 spans 15 residues. CDR3 region: CASRLAGGSTGELFF. Written as DNA, the CDR3 is TGTGCCAGCAGACTAGCGGGAGGGAGCACCGGGGAGCTGTTTTTT.

This clone was recorded once. The chain is built from TRBV19 and TRBJ1-1; 9 bases map to TRBD1. V lost 4 bases to trimming and J lost 0 bases; unmatched junction nucleotides: 3. Germline CDR1 LNHDA, CDR2 SQIVND (reference sequence). There are 15 residues in the CDR3. The CDR3 bases are TGTGCCAGTAGTACCCACAGGGGGCTGAACACTGAAGCTTTCTTT. This gives the protein CASSTHRGLNTEAFF.

The chain recombines TRBV7-3 with TRBJ2-2; the D is unclear. CDR3 length equals 13 residues. Germline lookup yields CDR1 SGHTA and CDR2 FQGTGA. Trimming removed 8 bases from V and 7 bases from J, with 14 bases in between. The chain's CDR3 is CASSGGHNGELFF. The CDR3 coding sequence is TGTGCCAGCTCGGGTGGCCATAACGGGGAGCTGTTTTTT.